Presented here are 24 T cell receptor beta chains from one specimen sequenced in a study of T cell changes during pregnancy in multiple sclerosis. Clones were sequenced by immunoSEQ multiplex PCR, and TCRdb holds only the in-frame ones, with some missing. The sample yields about 92,000 clones, 94% seen once. Here the sequenced sample was peripheral blood, taken in the third trimester of pregnancy. These receptors originate from a female donor with multiple sclerosis, enrolled in a pregnancy study.

The rearrangement uses TRBV11-1 and TRBJ2-1, with a tentative D call TRBD2 (5 bases). The CDR3 extends over 16 amino acids. V shed 3 bases and J shed 1 base, with 13 bases lying between them. The germline gives CDR1 SGHAT, CDR2 FQDESV (reference sequence). CDR3 amino acids: CASSFSESGSYNEQFF. The DNA of the CDR3 is TGTGCCAGCAGCTTTTCAGAGTCGGGATCCTACAATGAGCAGTTCTTC.

The chain uses TRBV4-1 and TRBJ2-3; a possible D gene is TRBD2 (5 bases). The CDR3 sequence is 12 residues long. The V gene's germline CDR1 is MGHRA and CDR2 YSYEKL. Trimming cost V 2 bases and J 8 bases, with 8 bases left between them. CDR3 protein: CASSQIAGTQYF. The CDR3 nucleotides are TGCGCCAGCAGCCAAATTGCGGGTACGCAGTATTTT.

This CDR3 is CSVVGLTAADTQYF. CDR3 DNA sequence: TGCAGCGTTGTAGGCCTAACAGCGGCCGATACGCAGTATTTT. The gene calls are TRBV29-1 and TRBJ2-3, with TRBD2 as a possible D gene (5 bases). The germline V gene encodes CDR1 SQVTM and CDR2 ANQGSEA. V was clipped by 4 bases and J by 6 bases, with 17 bases between them. This CDR3 is 14 amino acids long.

The chain links TRBV9 to TRBJ2-1; weak D call: TRBD2 (6 bases). Trimming removed 0 bases from V and 0 bases from J, with 19 bases in between. This CDR3 comprises 19 residues. Germline CDR1 is SGDLS and CDR2 is YYNGEE. The CDR3 sequence is CASSVGPRGTLSSYNEQFF. The CDR3 bases are TGTGCCAGCAGCGTAGGCCCTCGGGGGACTTTGTCCTCCTACAATGAGCAGTTCTTC.

This chain links TRBV19 with TRBJ1-3, with D hard to call. CDR3 length: 14 residues. The germline V gene encodes CDR1 LNHDA and CDR2 SQIVND (reference sequence). V was trimmed by 7 bases and J by 9 bases, leaving 19 bases between them. CDR3: CASKTWAPEGTIYF. CDR3 coding DNA: TGTGCCAGTAAAACATGGGCACCAGAAGGCACCATATATTTT.

The rearrangement joins TRBV9 to TRBJ1-1; D unresolved. Trimming stripped 0 bases from V and 4 bases from J, with 16 bases between. Per the germline V gene, CDR1 is SGDLS and CDR2 is YYNGEE. The CDR3 length is 16 residues. The CDR3 nucleotides read TGTGCCAGCAGCGTAGACCCTATGGGAGGGTTCACTGAAGCTTTCTTT. It specifies CASSVDPMGGFTEAFF.

The chain is built from TRBV28 and TRBJ2-7, with 8 bases aligning to TRBD1. The germline gives CDR1 MDHEN, CDR2 SYDVKM. The CDR3 runs to 14 residues. J lost 3 bases, V lost 6 bases, and 7 bases had no gene match. For the CDR3, the DNA is TGTGCCAGCAGGGGGGGACAGGTGTTCTACGAGCAGTACTTC. Its translation is CASRGGQVFYEQYF.

The count of this clone is one. V is TRBV6-5 and J is TRBJ1-1; D is unclear. The length of the CDR3 is 15 residues. Trimming took off 6 bases at V and 2 bases at J, with 16 bases between the two ends. CDR1 MNHEY and CDR2 SVGAGI come from the germline V gene. The CDR3 coding sequence is TGTGCCAGCAGACCTCTTTACAGTCTAAACACTGAAGCTTTCTTT. Translated: CASRPLYSLNTEAFF.

V usage is TRBV7-6 and J usage is TRBJ2-5; 9 bases map to TRBD1. Germline lookup yields CDR1 SGHVS and CDR2 FNYEAQ. V gave up 4 bases and J gave up 4 bases; unmatched junction bases: 7. The CDR3 runs to 15 residues. The CDR3 nucleotides read TGTGCCAGCAGCTCAGGTCCGGGACAGGGAGAGACCCAGTACTTC. Residues: CASSSGPGQGETQYF.

The J gene is TRBJ1-3, the V gene TRBV28; tentatively, D is TRBD1 (6 bases). This CDR3 is 15 amino acids long. Trimming pared 3 bases from V and 4 bases from J, leaving 13 bases between. The V gene's germline CDR1 is MDHEN and CDR2 SYDVKM. CDR3 nucleotides: TGTGCCAGCAGTTTCTTACAGGGACGGGGAAACACCATATATTTT. Its translation: CASSFLQGRGNTIYF.

The rearrangement joins TRBV27 to TRBJ1-2; D unresolved. CDR3 length: 14 amino acids. In germline, CDR1 is MNHEY, CDR2 SMNVEV (reference sequence). Trimming took off 8 bases at V and 8 bases at J, with 21 bases between the two ends. CDR3 coding DNA: TGTGCCAGCGGCAGATTAGAGAGGAACAACGGCTACACCTTC. This gives the protein CASGRLERNNGYTF.

V is TRBV30 and J is TRBJ2-7; 10 nucleotides agree with TRBD2. The CDR3 extends over 16 amino acids. The junction had 10 bases not matched to a gene; V was cut back by 0 bases and J by 5 bases. Germline assignment: CDR1 GTSNPN and CDR2 SVGIG (reference sequence). The CDR3 is CAWSVGGTSARDEQYF. The CDR3 bases are TGTGCCTGGAGTGTCGGTGGGACTAGCGCGAGGGACGAGCAGTACTTC.

This clone was seen just once. The V and J genes are TRBV28 and TRBJ1-5; no clear D gene. Trimming left V 5 bases short and J 8 bases short, with 16 bases between. The CDR3 has 14 residues. Germline V CDR1 and CDR2: MDHEN, SYDVKM. The CDR3 reads CASSRVPAIEPQHF. In DNA, the CDR3 is TGTGCCAGCAGTCGGGTCCCGGCCATTGAGCCCCAGCATTTT. The entire variable domain, with the rest obtained from reference TRBV28 and TRBJ1-5, is as follows: DVKVTQSSRYLVKRTGEKVFLECVQDMDHENMFWYRQDPGLGLRLIYFSYDVKMKEKGDIPEGYSVSREKKERFSLILESASTNQTSMYLCASSRVPAIEPQHFGDGTRLSIL.

J is TRBJ1-1 and V is TRBV5-1, with 7 bases fitting TRBD1. The germline V gene encodes CDR1 SGHRS and CDR2 YFSETQ. V shed 5 bases, J shed 11 bases, and the junction held 9 bases outside the gene matches. The CDR3 sequence is 12 residues long. The CDR3 DNA reads TGCGCCAGCAGGTTAGAAAAAGGGGGCGCTTTCTTT. Translation gives CASRLEKGGAFF.

The count of this clone is one. The rearrangement uses TRBV30 and TRBJ1-5, with D possibly TRBD1 on 6 matching bases. The length of the CDR3 is 17 residues. CDR1 and CDR2 from the germline V gene are GTSNPN and SVGIG (reference sequence). The V gene lost 5 bases and the J gene lost 0 bases, with 20 bases spanning the gap. Here the CDR3 DNA reads TGTGCCTGGGCATCTCGGACAGCATCATATAGCAATCAGCCCCAGCATTTT. It yields the protein CAWASRTASYSNQPQHF. Together with reference TRBV30 and TRBJ1-5, the CDR3 gives the full variable domain: SQTIHQWPATLVQPVGSPLSLECTVEGTSNPNLYWYRQAAGRGLQLLFYSVGIGQISSEVPQNLSASRPQDRQFILSSKKLLLSDSGFYLCAWASRTASYSNQPQHFGDGTRLSIL.

The chain recombines TRBV5-5 with TRBJ1-5; a possible D gene is TRBD1 (5 bases). This CDR3 has 14 amino acids. Germline lookup yields CDR1 SGHKS and CDR2 YYEKEE (reference sequence). Trimming shortened V by 0 bases and J by 2 bases, and 6 bases separated the two germline ends. The CDR3 spells CASSLGGGNQPQHF. In DNA form, the CDR3 reads TGTGCCAGCAGCTTGGGGGGGGGCAATCAGCCCCAGCATTTT.

This sequence joins TRBV5-4 and TRBJ2-3; a weak D match, TRBD1 (7 bases). This CDR3 has 13 amino acids. Trimming took 6 bases from V and 3 from J, leaving 11 bases between them. Germline V gene lookup returns CDR1 SGHNT and CDR2 YYREEE (reference sequence). For the CDR3, the DNA is TGTGCCAGCATCTCAGGGGGGACAGATACGCAGTATTTT. As protein: CASISGGTDTQYF.

This chain links TRBV28 with TRBJ2-2; 9 bases agree with TRBD1. The length of the CDR3 is 16 residues. The trim removed 3 bases at V and 5 bases at J, leaving 7 bases unmatched. From germline, CDR1 is MDHEN and CDR2 SYDVKM. CDR3 sequence (DNA): TGTGCCAGCAGTTTCGGGACGACAGGGGGAACCGGGGAGCTGTTTTTT. Protein sequence: CASSFGTTGGTGELFF.

The chain uses TRBV15 and TRBJ2-6, with D hard to call. The V gene lost 4 bases and the J gene lost 0 bases, with 7 bases spanning the gap. Germline values: CDR1 LNHNV, CDR2 YYDKDF (reference sequence). The CDR3 has 15 amino acids. CDR3 protein: CATSKPGSGANVLTF. The DNA of the CDR3 is TGTGCCACCAGCAAACCCGGCTCTGGGGCCAACGTCCTGACTTTC.

Regarding this clone: Different DNA sequences within this sample yield the same CDR3. The gene calls are TRBV7-2 and TRBJ1-1, with D possibly being TRBD1 (5 bases). CDR3 length: 13 residues. The ends were cut back, 3 bases at V and 7 bases at J, with 12 bases in the middle. CDR1 and CDR2 (germline): SGHTA, FQGNSA. In DNA, the CDR3 is TGTGCCAGCAGCTTCGGGGGTGGGGGTGAAGCTTTCTTT. Translating gives CASSFGGGGEAFF.

The rearrangement uses TRBV5-1 and TRBJ1-2; a possible D gene is TRBD1 (5 bases). Trimming stripped 1 base from V and 0 bases from J, with 13 bases between. Germline CDR1 reads SGHRS; CDR2 reads YFSETQ. The CDR3 is 16 amino acids. The CDR3 nucleotides read TGCGCCAGCAGCTTGTTACAGGCCAACACTAACTATGGCTACACCTTC. It yields the protein CASSLLQANTNYGYTF.

V is TRBV6-1 and J is TRBJ2-7; 7 bases are shared with TRBD1. This CDR3 is built from 13 residues. The junction had 3 bases not matched to a gene; V was cut back by 7 bases and J by 0 bases. The germline V gene has CDR1 MNHNS and CDR2 SASEGT. The CDR3 region is CASMGTVSYEQYF. CDR3 sequence (DNA): TGTGCCAGCATGGGGACAGTCTCCTACGAGCAGTACTTC.

This clone came up a few times. This sequence joins TRBV7-9 and TRBJ1-1, with TRBD1 as a possible D gene (5 bases). Germline V gene sequence: CDR1 SEHNR, CDR2 FQNEAQ (reference sequence). The CDR3 has 15 residues. V lost 5 bases and J 0 bases, leaving 13 bases between the germline ends. CDR3 in amino acids: CASSADSLLNTEAFF. As DNA, the CDR3 is TGTGCCAGCAGCGCCGACAGCCTTTTGAACACTGAAGCTTTCTTT. Drawing the rest from reference TRBV7-9 and TRBJ1-1, the complete variable domain is DTGVSQNPRHKITKRGQNVTFRCDPISEHNRLYWYRQTLGQGPEFLTYFQNEAQLEKSRLLSDRFSAERPKGSFSTLEIQRTEQGDSAMYLCASSADSLLNTEAFFGQGTRLTVV.

The J gene is TRBJ2-7, the V gene TRBV5-4; 7 bases align to TRBD1. The V and J ends lost 0 bases and 2 bases, in that order; junction bases with no gene match: 5. Germline-derived CDR1 and CDR2 are SGHNT and YYREEE (reference sequence). This CDR3 region has 15 residues. CDR3 in amino acids: CASSLGVGTAYEQYF. In DNA, the CDR3 is TGTGCCAGCAGCTTGGGGGTCGGGACAGCCTACGAGCAGTACTTC.